This TCR beta chain was obtained from a study of read filtering for tumor transcriptome and immune sequencing. CDR1 and CDR2 (germline): SGHRS, YFSETQ. This CDR3 contains 15 residues. Trimming removed 0 bases from V and 1 base from J, with 11 bases in between. Molecular barcoded adaptors covering alpha/delta and beta/gamma chains were used on roughly 400 ng RNA. A single record per CDR3 protein comes from TCRdb applying MiXCR to the reads. The sample contains 130,000 or so distinct CDR3 sequences, around 13% of which appear only once. The sample holds many counts of this clonotype. The chain uses TRBV5-1 and TRBJ2-7; weak D call: TRBD1 (6 bases). The specimen was a population of CD138-negative cells sorted from bone marrow. This TCR was recovered from a donor aged 40 or older with multiple myeloma. CDR3 in amino acids: CASSLGDTGSYEQYF. In DNA, the CDR3 is TGCGCCAGCAGCTTGGGGGACACCGGATCCTACGAGCAGTACTTC.